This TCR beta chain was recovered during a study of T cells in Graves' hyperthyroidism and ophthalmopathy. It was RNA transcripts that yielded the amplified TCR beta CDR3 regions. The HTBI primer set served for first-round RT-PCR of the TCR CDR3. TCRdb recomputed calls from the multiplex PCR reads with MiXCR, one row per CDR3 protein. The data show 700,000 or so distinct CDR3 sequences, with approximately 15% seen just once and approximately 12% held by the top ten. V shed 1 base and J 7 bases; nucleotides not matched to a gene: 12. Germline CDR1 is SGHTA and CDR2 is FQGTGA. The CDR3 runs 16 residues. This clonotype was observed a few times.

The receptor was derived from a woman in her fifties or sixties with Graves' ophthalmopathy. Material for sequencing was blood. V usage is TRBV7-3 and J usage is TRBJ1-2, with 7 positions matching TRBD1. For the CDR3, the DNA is TGTGCCAGCAGCTTAAGCCTAACAGGGGTGAGCAGTGGCTACACCTTC. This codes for CASSLSLTGVSSGYTF.